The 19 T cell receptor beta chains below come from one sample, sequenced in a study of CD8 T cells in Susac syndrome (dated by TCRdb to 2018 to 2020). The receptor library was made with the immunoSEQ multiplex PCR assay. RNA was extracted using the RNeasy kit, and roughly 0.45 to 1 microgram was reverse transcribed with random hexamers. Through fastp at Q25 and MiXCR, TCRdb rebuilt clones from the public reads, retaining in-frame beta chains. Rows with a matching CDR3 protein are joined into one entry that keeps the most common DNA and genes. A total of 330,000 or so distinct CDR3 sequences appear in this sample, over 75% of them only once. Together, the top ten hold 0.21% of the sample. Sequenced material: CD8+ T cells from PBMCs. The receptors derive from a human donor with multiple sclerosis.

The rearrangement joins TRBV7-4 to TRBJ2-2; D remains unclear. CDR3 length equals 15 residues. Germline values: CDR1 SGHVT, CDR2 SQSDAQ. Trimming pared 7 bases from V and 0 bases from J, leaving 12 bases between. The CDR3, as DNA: TGTGCCAGCAAGGTCAGAGGAGCGAACACCGGGGAGCTGTTTTTT. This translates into CASKVRGANTGELFF.

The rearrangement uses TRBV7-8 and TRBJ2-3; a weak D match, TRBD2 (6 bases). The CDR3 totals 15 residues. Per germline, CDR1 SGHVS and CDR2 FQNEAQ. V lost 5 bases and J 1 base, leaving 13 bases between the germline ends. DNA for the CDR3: TGTGCCAGCAGCAGGGAGGCGTCGGGCACAGATACGCAGTATTTT. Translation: CASSREASGTDTQYF. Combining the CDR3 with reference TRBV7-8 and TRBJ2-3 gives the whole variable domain GAGVSQSPRYKVAKRGQDVALRCDPISGHVSLFWYQQALGQGPEFLTYFQNEAQLDKSGLPSDRFFAERPEGSVSTLKIQRTQQEDSAVYLCASSREASGTDTQYFGPGTRLTVL.

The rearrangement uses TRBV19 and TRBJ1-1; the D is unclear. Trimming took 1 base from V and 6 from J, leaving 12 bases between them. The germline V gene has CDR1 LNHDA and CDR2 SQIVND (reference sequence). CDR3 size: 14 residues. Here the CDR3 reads CASSIGSGGSEAFF. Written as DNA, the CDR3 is TGTGCCAGTAGTATAGGAAGCGGCGGATCTGAAGCTTTCTTT.

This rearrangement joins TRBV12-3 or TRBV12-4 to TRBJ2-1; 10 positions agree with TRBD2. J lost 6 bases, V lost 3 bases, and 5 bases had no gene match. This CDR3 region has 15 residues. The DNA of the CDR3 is TGTGCCAGCAGTTTCTTGGGACTAGCGATCAATGAGCAGTTCTTC. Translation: CASSFLGLAINEQFF.

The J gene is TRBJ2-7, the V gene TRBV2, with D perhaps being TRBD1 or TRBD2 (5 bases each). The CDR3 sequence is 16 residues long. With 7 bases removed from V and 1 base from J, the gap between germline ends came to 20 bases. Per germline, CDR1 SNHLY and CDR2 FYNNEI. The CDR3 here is CASMGVSGQVSYEQYF. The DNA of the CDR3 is TGTGCCAGCATGGGGGTATCGGGCCAAGTATCCTACGAGCAGTACTTC. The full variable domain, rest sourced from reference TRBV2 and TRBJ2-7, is EPEVTQTPSHQVTQMGQEVILRCVPISNHLYFYWYRQILGQKVEFLVSFYNNEISEKSEIFDDQFSVERPDGSNFTLKIRSTKLEDSAMYFCASMGVSGQVSYEQYFGPGTRLTVT.

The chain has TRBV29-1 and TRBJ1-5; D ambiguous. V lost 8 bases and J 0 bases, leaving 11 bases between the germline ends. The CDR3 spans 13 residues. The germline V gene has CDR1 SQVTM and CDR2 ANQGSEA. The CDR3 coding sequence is TGCAGCATCCGGACGGATAGCAATCAGCCCCAGCATTTT. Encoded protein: CSIRTDSNQPQHF.

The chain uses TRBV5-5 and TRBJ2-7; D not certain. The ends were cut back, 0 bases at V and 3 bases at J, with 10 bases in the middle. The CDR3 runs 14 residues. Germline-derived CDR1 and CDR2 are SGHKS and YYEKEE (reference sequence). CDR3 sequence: CASSLDRQFYEQYF. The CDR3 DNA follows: TGTGCCAGCAGCTTGGACCGTCAGTTCTACGAGCAGTACTTC.

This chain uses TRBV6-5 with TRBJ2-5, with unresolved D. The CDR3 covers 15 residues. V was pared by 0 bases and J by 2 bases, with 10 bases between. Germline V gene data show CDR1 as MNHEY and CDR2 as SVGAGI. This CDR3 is CASSYSKVPQETQYF. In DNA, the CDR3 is TGTGCCAGCAGTTACTCGAAGGTACCTCAAGAGACCCAGTACTTC.

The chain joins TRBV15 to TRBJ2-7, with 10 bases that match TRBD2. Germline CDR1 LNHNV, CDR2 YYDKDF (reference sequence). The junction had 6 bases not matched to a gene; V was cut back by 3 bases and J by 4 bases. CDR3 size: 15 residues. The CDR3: CATSSSSGREYEQYF. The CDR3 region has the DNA TGTGCCACCAGCAGTTCTAGCGGGAGAGAGTACGAGCAGTACTTC. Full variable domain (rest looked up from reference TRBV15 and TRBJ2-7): DAMVIQNPRYQVTQFGKPVTLSCSQTLNHNVMYWYQQKSSQAPKLLFHYYDKDFNNEADTPDNFQSRRPNTSFCFLDIRSPGLGDTAMYLCATSSSSGREYEQYFGPGTRLTVT.

The CDR3 DNA follows: TGTGCCAGCAGCGACGGATTCGGATTCATGAACACTGAAGCTTTCTTT. Its protein is CASSDGFGFMNTEAFF. The rearrangement uses TRBV27 and TRBJ1-1; D is ambiguous. V lost 6 bases and J 0 bases, leaving 17 bases between the germline ends. The CDR3 covers 16 residues. The germline V gene has CDR1 MNHEY and CDR2 SMNVEV (reference sequence).

CDR3 DNA sequence: TGTGCCAGCAGCTCCGGGACTAGCCTGTTATTAGCCAAAAACATTCAGTACTTC. Its translation: CASSSGTSLLLAKNIQYF. This chain uses TRBV3-1 with TRBJ2-4, with 9 bases lining up with TRBD2. In germline, CDR1 is LGHDT, CDR2 YNNKEL (reference sequence). With V trimmed by 5 bases and J by 0 bases, 11 bases remained unmatched. The CDR3 sequence is 18 residues long.

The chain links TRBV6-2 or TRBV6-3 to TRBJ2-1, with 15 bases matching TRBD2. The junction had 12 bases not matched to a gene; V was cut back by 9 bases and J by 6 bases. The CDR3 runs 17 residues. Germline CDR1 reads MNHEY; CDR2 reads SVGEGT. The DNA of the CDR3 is TGTGCCAGTGAACCGGGACTAGCGGGAGGAAGGGTCAATGAGCAGTTCTTC. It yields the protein CASEPGLAGGRVNEQFF.

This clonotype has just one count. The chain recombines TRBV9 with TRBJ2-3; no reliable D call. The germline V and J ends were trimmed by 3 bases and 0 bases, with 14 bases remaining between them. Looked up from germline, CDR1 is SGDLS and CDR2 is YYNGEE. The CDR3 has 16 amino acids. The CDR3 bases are TGTGCCAGCAGCGAGGTTGGGATAACCAGCACAGATACGCAGTATTTT. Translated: CASSEVGITSTDTQYF.

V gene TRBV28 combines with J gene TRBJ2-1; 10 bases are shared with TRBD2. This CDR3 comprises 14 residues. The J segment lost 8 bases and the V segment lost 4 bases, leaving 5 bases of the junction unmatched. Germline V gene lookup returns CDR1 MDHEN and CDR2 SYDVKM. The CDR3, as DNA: TGTGCCAGCAGTTCAGCGGGAGGGCCGGATGAGCAGTTCTTC. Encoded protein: CASSSAGGPDEQFF.

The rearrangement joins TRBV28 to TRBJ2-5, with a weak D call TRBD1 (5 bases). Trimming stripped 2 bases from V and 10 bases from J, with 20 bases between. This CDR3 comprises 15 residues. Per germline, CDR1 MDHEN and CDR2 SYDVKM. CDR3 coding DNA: TGTGCCAGCAGTTTAAGGGGCCAAGTCCTGGTTGTCCAGTACTTC. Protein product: CASSLRGQVLVVQYF.

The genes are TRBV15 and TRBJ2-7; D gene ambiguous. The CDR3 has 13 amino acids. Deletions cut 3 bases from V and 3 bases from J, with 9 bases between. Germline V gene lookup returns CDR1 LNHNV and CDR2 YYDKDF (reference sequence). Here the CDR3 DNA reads TGTGCCACCAGCAGTGCCAGACACTACGAGCAGTACTTC. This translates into CATSSARHYEQYF.

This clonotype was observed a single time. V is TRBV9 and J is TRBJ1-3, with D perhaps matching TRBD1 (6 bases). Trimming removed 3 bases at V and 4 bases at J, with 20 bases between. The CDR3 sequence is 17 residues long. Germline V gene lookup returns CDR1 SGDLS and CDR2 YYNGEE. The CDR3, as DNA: TGTGCCAGCAGCGCCGACATGAGCGGGGGCGCGGGAAACACCATATATTTT. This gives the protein CASSADMSGGAGNTIYF.

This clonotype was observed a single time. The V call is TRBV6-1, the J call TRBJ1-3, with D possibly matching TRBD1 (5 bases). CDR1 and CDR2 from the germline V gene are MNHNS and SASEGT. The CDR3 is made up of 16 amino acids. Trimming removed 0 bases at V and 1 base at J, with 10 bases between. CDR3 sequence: CASSEAWGGSGNTIYF. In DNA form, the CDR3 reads TGTGCCAGCAGTGAAGCCTGGGGGGGGTCTGGAAACACCATATATTTT.

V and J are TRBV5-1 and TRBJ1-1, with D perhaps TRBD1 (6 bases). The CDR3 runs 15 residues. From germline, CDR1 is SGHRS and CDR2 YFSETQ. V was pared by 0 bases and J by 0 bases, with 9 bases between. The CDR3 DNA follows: TGCGCCAGCAGCTTGGCAGGGGCTATGAACACTGAAGCTTTCTTT. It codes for CASSLAGAMNTEAFF.